A selection of T cell receptor beta chains follows, all from one sample in a study of shared clonotypes between healthy human individuals. The protocol was immunoSEQ multiplex PCR, while the TCRdb copy is restricted to in-frame clones and leaves out a portion. The table lists about 730,000 clones, around 77% of them singletons. The sample taken for sequencing was memory CD4+ T cells sorted from blood. These receptors were collected from a woman in her 30s in good health. The CDR3 runs from the conserved cysteine through the conserved F or W.

>15|TRBV5-6
CASSRTGDFTGELFF
>14|TRBV19
CASSTGGRAETQYF
>15|TRBV28
CASSSPDRVRNTIYF
>12|TRBV6-5
CASSYLYNEQFF
>14|TRBV2
CASRISGSEGEQYF
>12|TRBV28
CASSRTDSEAFF
>12|TRBV7-6
CASTSGDGELFF
>16|TRBV7-9
CASSIYPQLRMRGYTF
>14|TRBV11-2
CASSIDTYNQPQHF
>15|TRBV5-1
CASSALVVPSNEQFF
>13|TRBV28
CASSWQMNTEAFF